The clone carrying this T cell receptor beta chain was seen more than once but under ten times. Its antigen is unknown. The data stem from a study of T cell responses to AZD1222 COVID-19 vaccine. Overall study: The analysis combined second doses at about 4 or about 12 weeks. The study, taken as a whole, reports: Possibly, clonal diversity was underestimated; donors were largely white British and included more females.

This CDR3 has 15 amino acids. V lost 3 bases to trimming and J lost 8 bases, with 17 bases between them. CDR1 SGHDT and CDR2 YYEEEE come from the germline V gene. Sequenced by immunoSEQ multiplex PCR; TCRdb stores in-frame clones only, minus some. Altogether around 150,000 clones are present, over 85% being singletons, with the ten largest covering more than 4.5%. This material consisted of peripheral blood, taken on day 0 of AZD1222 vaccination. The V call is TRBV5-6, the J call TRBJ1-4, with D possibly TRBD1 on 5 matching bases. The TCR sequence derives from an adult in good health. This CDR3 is CASSWGGRGSEKLFF. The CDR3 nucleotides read TGTGCCAGCAGCTGGGGTGGTCGGGGGAGCGAAAAACTGTTTTTT. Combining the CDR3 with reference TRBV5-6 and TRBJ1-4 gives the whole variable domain DAGVTQSPTHLIKTRGQQVTLRCSPKSGHDTVSWYQQALGQGPQFIFQYYEEEERQRGNFPDRFSGHQFPNYSSELNVNALLLGDSALYLCASSWGGRGSEKLFFGSGTQLSVL.